These 19 T cell receptor beta chains share one sample of origin, sequenced in a study of T-cell reconstitution after alpha-beta-depleted transplantation in children. Unique molecular identifiers tagged the TCRbeta library. A single record per CDR3 protein comes from TCRdb applying MiXCR to the PCR reads. The data hold 200,000 to 250,000 distinct CDR3 sequences, with around 10% observed a single time. The source was PBMCs from the stem cell graft donor, collected from the stem cell graft. The receptors stem from a human donor who donated a stem cell graft to a child with acute lymphoblastic leukemia.

This clonotype was counted between two and nine times. The chain carries TRBV28 and TRBJ1-2, with D unclear. Per germline, CDR1 MDHEN and CDR2 SYDVKM. This CDR3 has 18 residues. With 5 bases removed from V and 6 bases from J, the gap between germline ends came to 28 bases. The CDR3 is CASSLSSTWTDLLNGYTF. CDR3 sequence (DNA): TGTGCCAGCAGTCTTTCGAGTACATGGACCGACCTCTTAAATGGCTACACCTTC.

V gene TRBV7-9 combines with J gene TRBJ1-5, with D uncertain. The V end was cut by 1 base, the J end by 5 bases, with 6 bases between. This CDR3 comprises 13 residues. The V gene's germline CDR1 is SEHNR and CDR2 FQNEAQ (reference sequence). The CDR3 is CASSLEEYQPQHF. CDR3 sequence (DNA): TGTGCCAGCAGCTTAGAAGAGTATCAGCCCCAGCATTTT.

The chain is built from TRBV27 and TRBJ2-5; 8 bases map to TRBD2. V lost 9 bases, J lost 3 bases, and 15 bases stayed unmatched. CDR3 size: 16 residues. Germline V gene sequence: CDR1 MNHEY, CDR2 SMNVEV (reference sequence). The CDR3 protein is CASISYSGGFEETQYF. DNA for the CDR3: TGTGCCAGTATTAGTTACTCGGGGGGGTTTGAAGAGACCCAGTACTTC.

The gene calls are TRBV15 and TRBJ2-6; perhaps TRBD2 as D (5 bases). V was shortened by 4 bases and J by 0 bases, with 7 bases between the two germline ends. CDR1 is LNHNV and CDR2 is YYDKDF in the germline V gene (reference sequence). This CDR3 region has 15 residues. The CDR3 reads CATSTRDSGANVLTF. The CDR3 nucleotides are TGTGCCACCAGCACACGGGACTCTGGGGCCAACGTCCTGACTTTC.

This clonotype has only a few counts. The gene calls are TRBV4-3 and TRBJ1-1, with D unclear. Trimming stripped 2 bases from V and 4 bases from J, with 8 bases between. The CDR3 sequence is 13 residues long. Germline V gives CDR1 LGHNA, CDR2 YSLEER. Here the CDR3 reads CASSQSVRTEAFF. The DNA for the CDR3 is TGCGCCAGCAGCCAAAGCGTTCGCACTGAAGCTTTCTTT.

This clonotype was observed many times. The chain links TRBV5-1 to TRBJ2-7; TRBD1 is a possible D gene (6 bases). The CDR3 is made up of 14 amino acids. V dropped 0 bases and J dropped 6 bases, with 13 bases sitting between them. The germline V gene has CDR1 SGHRS and CDR2 YFSETQ. CDR3 bases: TGCGCCAGCAGCTTGGAAGTCAGGGGCGTCGAGCAGTACTTC. Its translation: CASSLEVRGVEQYF.

V is TRBV2 and J is TRBJ1-2; 9 nucleotides match TRBD1. Germline CDR1 reads SNHLY; CDR2 reads FYNNEI. The CDR3 totals 13 residues. J was trimmed by 8 bases and V by 6 bases; bases with no gene match: 7. The CDR3 nucleotides are TGTGCCAGCAGGCCGGACAGGGGAATCGGCTACACCTTC. Its protein product is CASRPDRGIGYTF.

V is TRBV30 and J is TRBJ1-6, with a tentative D call TRBD1 (6 bases). Germline values: CDR1 GTSNPN, CDR2 SVGIG (reference sequence). V was pared by 7 bases and J by 9 bases, with 22 bases between. This CDR3 contains 15 residues. The CDR3 DNA reads as TGTGCCTCCGGAGGGGGACGAACCTCACCTTCACCCCTCCACTTT. Amino acids: CASGGGRTSPSPLHF. The whole variable domain, remainder taken from reference TRBV30 and TRBJ1-6, is SQTIHQWPATLVQPVGSPLSLECTVEGTSNPNLYWYRQAAGRGLQLLFYSVGIGQISSEVPQNLSASRPQDRQFILSSKKLLLSDSGFYLCASGGGRTSPSPLHFGNGTRLTVT.

This chain uses TRBV27 with TRBJ1-1; TRBD1 matches 7 bases. Trimming at V came to 2 bases and at J to 4 bases, leaving 10 bases not matched to a gene. Germline V gene lookup returns CDR1 MNHEY and CDR2 SMNVEV (reference sequence). The CDR3 covers 16 residues. CDR3 sequence (DNA): TGTGCCAGCAGTTTAGTTCAGGGGGTAGGGGGCACTGAAGCTTTCTTT. It encodes CASSLVQGVGGTEAFF.

This clonotype was picked up many times. The gene calls are TRBV20-1 and TRBJ1-1; no definite D call. The CDR3 is 12 residues long. The V gene lost 3 bases and the J gene lost 7 bases, with 12 bases spanning the gap. Per germline, CDR1 DFQATT and CDR2 SNEGSKA (reference sequence). In nucleotides, the CDR3 is TGCAGTGCTAGCAAGGCCGCCTATGAAGCTTTCTTT. It yields the protein CSASKAAYEAFF.

This clonotype was observed a handful of times. The genes are TRBV5-1 and TRBJ1-4; TRBD1 matches at 11 bases. Germline loops: CDR1 SGHRS, CDR2 YFSETQ. The junction had 2 bases not matched to a gene; V was cut back by 5 bases and J by 2 bases. The CDR3 has 15 residues. CDR3 bases: TGCGCCAGCAGTCGGACAGGGGGCACTAATGAAAAACTGTTTTTT. Protein: CASSRTGGTNEKLFF.

This clonotype was counted at least ten times. The chain combines TRBV7-9 with TRBJ1-3; 8 bases line up with TRBD1. Germline CDR1 reads SEHNR; CDR2 reads FQNEAQ (reference sequence). The junction had 7 bases not matched to a gene; V was cut back by 5 bases and J by 4 bases. The CDR3 sequence is 15 residues long. The CDR3: CASSLQTGVGNTIYF. The CDR3 nucleotides are TGTGCCAGCAGCCTCCAGACAGGGGTAGGAAACACCATATATTTT.

This clonotype was seen repeatedly, ten times or more. This chain connects TRBV2 to TRBJ1-4; D call uncertain. The CDR3 consists of 16 residues. V was cut by 3 bases and J by 4 bases, with 15 bases left in between. CDR1 is SNHLY and CDR2 is FYNNEI in the germline V gene. CDR3 DNA: TGTGCCAGCAGTGAGTTTGGCGGCCTCAATAATGAAAAACTGTTTTTT. Translating it yields CASSEFGGLNNEKLFF.

There are many counts of this clonotype. The chain carries TRBV20-1 and TRBJ1-4, with D possibly matching TRBD1 (5 bases). The CDR3 contains 11 residues. Trimming took off 3 bases at V and 7 bases at J, with 6 bases between the two ends. CDR1 and CDR2 from the germline V gene are DFQATT and SNEGSKA (reference sequence). This CDR3 reads CSARGGEKLFF. The CDR3 DNA follows: TGCAGTGCTAGGGGGGGTGAAAAACTGTTTTTT.

This clonotype was counted at least ten times. The genes are TRBV7-2 and TRBJ2-1; TRBD2 matches 15 bases. CDR1 is SGHTA, CDR2 FQGNSA, per germline. V dropped 4 bases and J dropped 2; count of bases not matched to a gene: 0. The CDR3 has 16 amino acids. This chain's CDR3 is CASSWTSGGAYNEQFF. CDR3 sequence (DNA): TGTGCCAGCAGCTGGACTAGCGGGGGGGCCTACAATGAGCAGTTCTTC.

This clonotype has a count of ten or more. The chain has TRBV27 and TRBJ2-3, with 12 bases lining up with TRBD2. The CDR3 is made up of 17 amino acids. From germline, CDR1 is MNHEY and CDR2 SMNVEV (reference sequence). Trimming at V came to 6 bases and at J to 7 bases, leaving 14 bases not matched to a gene. The CDR3: CASSPTRTSGTPHTQYF. The CDR3 DNA reads TGTGCCAGCAGCCCCACCCGGACTAGCGGGACCCCGCATACGCAGTATTTT.

This clonotype was observed at least ten times. The chain is built from TRBV24-1 and TRBJ2-1; the D is unclear. The germline CDR1 and CDR2 sequences are KGHDR and SFDVKD. The CDR3 consists of 13 residues. Deletions cut 1 base from V and 5 bases from J, with 5 bases between. The chain's CDR3 is CATSDFTDNEQFF. CDR3 in DNA: TGTGCCACCAGTGATTTCACGGACAATGAGCAGTTCTTC.

The gene calls are TRBV5-5 and TRBJ1-2, with 10 bases fitting TRBD1. The germline gives CDR1 SGHKS, CDR2 YYEKEE (reference sequence). J was trimmed by 7 bases and V by 0 bases; bases with no gene match: 6. This CDR3 has 15 residues. CDR3 DNA: TGTGCCAGCAGCTTGGGTATGGACAGGGGGGTTGGCTACACCTTC. Its translation is CASSLGMDRGVGYTF.

This clonotype was seen at least ten times. The chain employs TRBV5-1 and TRBJ1-1; D uncertain. CDR3 length: 13 residues. CDR1 SGHRS and CDR2 YFSETQ come from the germline V gene. Trimming removed 2 bases from V and 1 base from J, with 6 bases in between. The DNA of the CDR3 is TGCGCCAGCAGCTTAAACAGGAACACTGAAGCTTTCTTT. The encoded protein is CASSLNRNTEAFF.